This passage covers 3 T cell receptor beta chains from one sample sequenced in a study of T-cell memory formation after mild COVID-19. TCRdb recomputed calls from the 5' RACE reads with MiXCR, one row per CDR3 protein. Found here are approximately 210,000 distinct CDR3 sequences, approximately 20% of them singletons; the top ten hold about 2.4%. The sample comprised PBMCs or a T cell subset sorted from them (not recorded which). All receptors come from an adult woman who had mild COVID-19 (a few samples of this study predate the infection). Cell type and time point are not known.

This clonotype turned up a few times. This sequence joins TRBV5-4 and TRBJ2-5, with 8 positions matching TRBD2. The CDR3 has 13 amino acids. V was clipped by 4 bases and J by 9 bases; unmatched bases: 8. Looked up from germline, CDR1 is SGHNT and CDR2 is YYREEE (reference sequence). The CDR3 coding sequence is TGTGCCAGCAGCCCCGGGGTAGCGGGGTCCCAGTACTTC. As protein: CASSPGVAGSQYF.

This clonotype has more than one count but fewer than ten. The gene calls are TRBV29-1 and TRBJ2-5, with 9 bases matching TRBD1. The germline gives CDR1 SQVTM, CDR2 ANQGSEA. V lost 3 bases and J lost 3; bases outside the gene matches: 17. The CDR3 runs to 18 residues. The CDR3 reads CSVELGEPGQGTKETQYF. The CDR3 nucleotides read TGCAGCGTTGAGCTGGGTGAACCGGGACAGGGAACGAAAGAGACCCAGTACTTC.

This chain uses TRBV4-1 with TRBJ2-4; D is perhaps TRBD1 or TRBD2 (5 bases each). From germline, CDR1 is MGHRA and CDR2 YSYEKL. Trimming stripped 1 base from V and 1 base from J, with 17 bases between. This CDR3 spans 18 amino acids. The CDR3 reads CASSQGGGDALAKNIQYF. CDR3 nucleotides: TGCGCCAGCAGCCAAGGGGGTGGGGACGCCCTGGCCAAAAACATTCAGTACTTC.